Included here is one TCR beta chain sequence, with context. Its specificity is not known. The method was immunoSEQ multiplex PCR; TCRdb's version includes in-frame clones alone and lacks a portion of them. The repertoire holds roughly 2,300,000 clones, approximately 90% seen once, with about 0.41% in the top ten. This record comes from a study of shared clonotypes between healthy human individuals. At the level of the study: The plates for each donor numbered three CD4 naive, three CD4 memory, two CD8 naive and one CD8 memory. Whole-study results and caveats: Relative to clonotypes present in all four donors, those not shared had lower generation probabilities. Naive subsets typically showed greater estimated richness than memory subsets.

Subsets obtained from CD4+ cells comprised CD45RA+ naive and CD45RA-negative memory cells. The sequence came from a man aged 18 to 30 in good health. Some clones in this sample may be carry-over from other donors' samples. Sequencing input: naive CD4+ T cells from PBMCs. Documented subset: CD45RA+ positively selected.

Written as DNA, the CDR3 is TGTGCCAGCAGTGAACAGGGTCTTAACAATCAGCCCCAGCATTTT. Translating it yields CASSEQGLNNQPQHF. The J gene is TRBJ1-5, the V gene TRBV2, with D tentatively TRBD1 (5 bases). CDR1 is SNHLY and CDR2 is FYNNEI in the germline V gene. The CDR3 extends over 15 amino acids. Trimming pared 2 bases from V and 3 bases from J, leaving 11 bases between.